The 10 T cell receptor beta chains presented below share a single source sample, sequenced in a study of blood T cell repertoires in COVID-19. Libraries were prepared by immunoSEQ multiplex PCR; TCRdb keeps only in-frame clonotypes and omits some of them. This sample carries fewer than 200,000 clones, roughly 82% of them seen once, and the ten largest clones take 7.8%. Input material: peripheral blood. Source of these receptors: a woman between 55 and 75 years old with COVID-19, enrolled during active disease.

The chain is built from TRBV12-5 and TRBJ2-3, with D possibly TRBD2 on 6 matching bases. The germline V gene has CDR1 LGHNT and CDR2 FRNRAP. The CDR3 is made up of 18 amino acids. The ends were cut back, 2 bases at V and 0 bases at J, with 18 bases in the middle. In DNA form, the CDR3 reads TGTGCTAGTGGTTTGCCCCACAGGCGGGGACCCAGCACAGATACGCAGTATTTT. Amino acids: CASGLPHRRGPSTDTQYF. Variable domain in full (rest from reference TRBV12-5 and TRBJ2-3): DARVTQTPRHKVTEMGQEVTMRCQPILGHNTVFWYRQTMMQGLELLAYFRNRAPLDDSGMPKDRFSAEMPDATLATLKIQPSEPRDSAVYFCASGLPHRRGPSTDTQYFGPGTRLTVL.

The rearrangement links TRBV5-5 to TRBJ1-4; TRBD1 matches at 8 bases. The CDR3 extends over 14 amino acids. V lost 0 bases, J lost 7 bases, and 2 bases stayed unmatched. Germline lookup yields CDR1 SGHKS and CDR2 YYEKEE (reference sequence). The CDR3 reads CASSLGQGTEKLFF. The CDR3 DNA follows: TGTGCCAGCAGCTTGGGACAGGGGACTGAAAAACTGTTTTTT.

The gene calls are TRBV5-1 and TRBJ2-1; 12 nucleotides align to TRBD2. The CDR3 is 15 amino acids. CDR1 is SGHRS, CDR2 YFSETQ, per germline. J gave up 8 bases and V 3 bases, and 6 bases lay outside the gene matches. The CDR3: CASSSTSGSWDEQFF. As DNA, the CDR3 is TGCGCCAGCAGCTCGACTAGCGGGAGTTGGGATGAGCAGTTCTTC.

CDR3 protein: CASSKQGIRAEAFF. CDR3 coding DNA: TGTGCCAGCAGTAAACAGGGAATCAGGGCTGAAGCTTTCTTT. V and J are TRBV28 and TRBJ1-1; tentatively, D is TRBD1 (6 bases). This CDR3 is built from 14 residues. Trimming took 5 bases from V and 6 from J, leaving 16 bases between them. CDR1 and CDR2 (germline): MDHEN, SYDVKM.

The genes are TRBV28 and TRBJ1-2, with 7 positions matching TRBD1. This CDR3 contains 13 residues. Per the germline V gene, CDR1 is MDHEN and CDR2 is SYDVKM. After removal of 5 bases from V and 8 bases from J, the junction contained 8 bases not matched to a gene. DNA for the CDR3: TGTGCCAGCAGTCCCGGGACAGTCATCGGCTACACCTTC. Its translation: CASSPGTVIGYTF.

The CDR3 spells CASRNRGHSGELFF. The CDR3 DNA reads TGTGCCAGTCGAAACAGGGGACACTCCGGGGAGCTGTTTTTT. The chain carries TRBV19 and TRBJ2-2; 7 bases are a match to TRBD1. The ends lost 8 bases at V and 6 bases at J; junction bases unmatched: 9. CDR1 is LNHDA and CDR2 is SQIVND in the germline V gene (reference sequence). The CDR3 length is 14 residues.

The chain couples TRBV6-2 or TRBV6-3 to TRBJ1-5, with 8 nucleotides matching TRBD1. Trimming at V came to 0 bases and at J to 3 bases, leaving 7 bases not matched to a gene. Per germline, CDR1 MNHEY and CDR2 SVGEGT. There are 17 residues in the CDR3. The CDR3 sequence: CASSYSMGQAYNQPQHF. The CDR3 DNA sequence: TGTGCCAGCAGTTACTCGATGGGACAGGCGTACAATCAGCCCCAGCATTTT.

A few counts support this clone. This rearrangement joins TRBV5-6 to TRBJ2-4, with no clear D. With 0 bases removed from V and 0 bases from J, the gap between germline ends came to 13 bases. The V gene's germline CDR1 is SGHDT and CDR2 YYEEEE. The CDR3 is 17 amino acids. CDR3 sequence: CASSLAREHGAKNIQYF. CDR3 in DNA: TGTGCCAGCAGCTTGGCTCGAGAGCACGGAGCCAAAAACATTCAGTACTTC.

The chain has TRBV27 and TRBJ2-2; TRBD1 matches 8 bases. Losses at the gene ends were 3 bases for V and 6 bases for J; bases not matched to a gene: 9. The germline V gene has CDR1 MNHEY and CDR2 SMNVEV (reference sequence). The CDR3 is made up of 16 amino acids. The CDR3 bases are TGTGCCAGCAGTTTTCAGGGGGCCCCCAAGTCCGGGGAGCTGTTTTTT. It specifies CASSFQGAPKSGELFF.

The chain couples TRBV19 to TRBJ1-3; 7 nucleotides align to TRBD1. Germline V lookup: CDR1 LNHDA, CDR2 SQIVND (reference sequence). The CDR3 has 16 amino acids. V gave up 2 bases and J gave up 8 bases; unmatched junction bases: 12. CDR3 residues: CASSIQTGALFDTIYF. The CDR3 coding sequence is TGTGCCAGTAGTATACAAACAGGGGCGTTGTTTGACACCATATATTTT.